Following are 19 T cell receptor beta chains from one sample sequenced in a study of blood T cell repertoires in COVID-19. Repertoires were generated with immunoSEQ multiplex PCR, while TCRdb's copy carries only in-frame clones and drops some. Here the sample spans 100,000 to 150,000 clones, over 70% being singletons. Sequenced sample: peripheral blood. Receptor source: an elderly man with active or convalescent COVID-19.

This chain joins TRBV6-5 and TRBJ2-2, with D possibly TRBD2 on 7 matching bases. V was pared by 10 bases and J by 6 bases, with 21 bases between. CDR1 is MNHEY, CDR2 SVGAGI, per germline. This CDR3 has 15 residues. The chain's CDR3 is CATERGGAEAGELFF. CDR3 nucleotides: TGTGCCACCGAGAGGGGGGGCGCGGAGGCCGGGGAGCTGTTTTTT.

This clone was recorded a few times. The V gene is TRBV19, the J gene TRBJ2-1, with 7 nucleotides matching TRBD2. This CDR3 comprises 14 residues. V was pared by 4 bases and J by 4 bases, with 4 bases of the junction left unmatched. Germline V gives CDR1 LNHDA, CDR2 SQIVND (reference sequence). This chain's CDR3 is CASSTGLRYNEQFF. The CDR3, as DNA: TGTGCCAGTAGTACGGGACTACGGTACAATGAGCAGTTCTTC. Looking up the rest from reference TRBV19 and TRBJ2-1 gives the full variable domain: DGGITQSPKYLFRKEGQNVTLSCEQNLNHDAMYWYRQDPGQGLRLIYYSQIVNDFQKGDIAEGYSVSREKKESFPLTVTSAQKNPTAFYLCASSTGLRYNEQFFGPGTRLTVL.

The V gene is TRBV10-3, the J gene TRBJ2-7; TRBD2 might be the D (5 bases). Germline V gene sequence: CDR1 ENHRY, CDR2 SYGVKD. The CDR3 runs 12 residues. The V end lost 9 bases, the J end lost 0 bases, and 9 bases lay between the germline ends. The CDR3 region has the DNA TGTGCCATAAAGGGAGACTCCTACGAGCAGTACTTC. It codes for CAIKGDSYEQYF.

The rearrangement uses TRBV5-6 and TRBJ2-1, with D hard to call. The V end lost 0 bases, the J end lost 9 bases, and 10 bases lay between the germline ends. There are 13 residues in the CDR3. Germline loops: CDR1 SGHDT, CDR2 YYEEEE. CDR3 in DNA: TGTGCCAGCAGCTTGGGGGTTCCGGGTGAGCAGTTCTTC. This encodes CASSLGVPGEQFF. The complete variable domain, with remaining parts taken from reference TRBV5-6 and TRBJ2-1, reads DAGVTQSPTHLIKTRGQQVTLRCSPKSGHDTVSWYQQALGQGPQFIFQYYEEEERQRGNFPDRFSGHQFPNYSSELNVNALLLGDSALYLCASSLGVPGEQFFGPGTRLTVL.

This sequence joins TRBV5-6 and TRBJ1-2; D is perhaps TRBD1 (6 bases). CDR3 length: 12 amino acids. Trimming shortened V by 4 bases and J by 8 bases, and 12 bases separated the two germline ends. CDR1 is SGHDT, CDR2 YYEEEE, per germline. CDR3 residues: CASSPSGVGYTF. For the CDR3, the DNA is TGTGCCAGCAGCCCCTCAGGGGTAGGCTACACCTTC.

The gene calls are TRBV28 and TRBJ2-5; the D gene is possibly TRBD2 (5 bases). The CDR3 extends over 16 amino acids. In germline, CDR1 is MDHEN, CDR2 SYDVKM. V was trimmed by 5 bases and J by 6 bases, leaving 22 bases between them. The CDR3 loop reads CASSPPGVETGQTQYF. DNA of the CDR3: TGTGCCAGCAGTCCTCCCGGGGTAGAGACCGGCCAGACCCAGTACTTC.

V and J are TRBV29-1 and TRBJ2-1; the D is unclear. The germline V gene encodes CDR1 SQVTM and CDR2 ANQGSEA. Trimming shortened V by 4 bases and J by 11 bases, and 9 bases separated the two germline ends. This CDR3 spans 10 amino acids. This CDR3 reads CSVGAIKQFF. As DNA, the CDR3 is TGCAGCGTTGGCGCTATTAAGCAGTTCTTC.

The chain carries TRBV27 and TRBJ2-7, with a tentative D call TRBD1 (6 bases). CDR1 is MNHEY and CDR2 is SMNVEV in the germline V gene (reference sequence). The CDR3 length is 12 residues. Trimming pared 5 bases from V and 4 bases from J, leaving 9 bases between. The CDR3 region is CASSPGQYEQYF. CDR3 coding DNA: TGTGCCAGCAGTCCCGGACAGTACGAGCAGTACTTC.

The chain links TRBV7-2 to TRBJ1-3, with TRBD1 as a possible D gene (6 bases). V was shortened by 5 bases and J by 2 bases, with 10 bases between the two germline ends. Germline V CDR1 and CDR2: SGHTA, FQGNSA. The CDR3 runs 14 residues. DNA of the CDR3: TGTGCCAGCAGCGAGGACAGTCCTGGAAACACCATATATTTT. Protein product: CASSEDSPGNTIYF.

The chain joins TRBV14 to TRBJ2-5; TRBD2 might be the D (6 bases). V was cut by 4 bases and J by 5 bases, with 17 bases left in between. The CDR3 length is 15 residues. The germline V gene encodes CDR1 SGHDN and CDR2 FVKESK. The CDR3 DNA sequence: TGTGCCAGCAGCCTCCCACGGGGGATCCGGGAGACCCAGTACTTC. Amino acids: CASSLPRGIRETQYF.

The chain joins TRBV19 to TRBJ2-3, with 9 bases lining up with TRBD2. The CDR3 sequence is 15 residues long. Germline lookup yields CDR1 LNHDA and CDR2 SQIVND (reference sequence). The J segment lost 4 bases and the V segment lost 11 bases, leaving 13 bases of the junction unmatched. The CDR3, as DNA: TGTGCCTCCCTTGGCGGGGGGGCGGGGTCAGATACGCAGTATTTT. This encodes CASLGGGAGSDTQYF. The full variable domain, its missing parts supplied by reference TRBV19 and TRBJ2-3, is DGGITQSPKYLFRKEGQNVTLSCEQNLNHDAMYWYRQDPGQGLRLIYYSQIVNDFQKGDIAEGYSVSREKKESFPLTVTSAQKNPTAFYLCASLGGGAGSDTQYFGPGTRLTVL.

The chain is built from TRBV11-2 and TRBJ2-5, with 10 bases that match TRBD2. The germline gives CDR1 SGHAT, CDR2 FQNNGV. The CDR3 totals 16 residues. V lost 3 bases and J lost 0; bases outside the gene matches: 4. Here the CDR3 reads CASSLSGGGYQETQYF. The CDR3 DNA reads TGTGCCAGCAGCTTGAGCGGGGGGGGATACCAAGAGACCCAGTACTTC.

The J gene is TRBJ1-3, the V gene TRBV6-6; 8 nucleotides agree with TRBD1. The CDR3 is 16 residues long. Germline V gene lookup returns CDR1 MNHNY and CDR2 SVGAGI (reference sequence). V was pared by 6 bases and J by 0 bases, with 7 bases of the junction left unmatched. In nucleotides, the CDR3 is TGTGCCAGCAGCAAACAAACAGGGGGCTCTGGAAACACCATATATTTT. It yields the protein CASSKQTGGSGNTIYF.

This clone occurred a few times. The chain links TRBV11-1 to TRBJ1-1; D not resolved. Between the trimmed V and J ends, which lost 6 bases and 0 bases, there was a span of 11 bases. This CDR3 has 14 amino acids. The germline CDR1 and CDR2 sequences are SGHAT and FQDESV (reference sequence). CDR3 bases: TGTGCCAGCAGAGAACAGACCATGAACACTGAAGCTTTCTTT. Translating gives CASREQTMNTEAFF. Drawing the rest from reference TRBV11-1 and TRBJ1-1, the complete variable domain is EAEVAQSPRYKITEKSQAVAFWCDPISGHATLYWYRQILGQGPELLVQFQDESVVDDSQLPKDRFSAERLKGVDSTLKIQPAELGDSAMYLCASREQTMNTEAFFGQGTRLTVV.

The genes are TRBV11-2 and TRBJ2-7, with D uncertain. This CDR3 is built from 14 residues. Germline lookup yields CDR1 SGHAT and CDR2 FQNNGV. V was pared by 0 bases and J by 4 bases, with 10 bases between. The CDR3 sequence is CASSLDPSSYEQYF. The DNA of the CDR3 is TGTGCCAGCAGCTTAGATCCAAGTAGTTACGAGCAGTACTTC.

CDR3 residues: CASSRDRVPGELFF. CDR3 nucleotides: TGTGCCAGCAGCCGGGACAGGGTGCCCGGGGAGCTGTTTTTT. V gene TRBV7-3 combines with J gene TRBJ2-2; 9 bases are shared with TRBD1. Germline lookup yields CDR1 SGHTA and CDR2 FQGTGA. V lost 5 bases, J lost 6 bases, and 4 bases stayed unmatched. The CDR3 covers 14 residues. Based on the CDR3 plus reference TRBV7-3 and TRBJ2-2, the full variable domain is GAGVSQTPSNKVTEKGKYVELRCDPISGHTALYWYRQSLGQGPEFLIYFQGTGAADDSGLPNDRFFAVRPEGSVSTLKIQRTERGDSAVYLCASSRDRVPGELFFGEGSRLTVL.

The V gene is TRBV3-1 (or the pseudogene TRBV3-2), the J gene TRBJ2-6; TRBD1 aligns across 11 bases. Germline-derived CDR1 and CDR2 are LGHDT and YNNKEL (reference sequence). With 1 base clipped from V and 1 base from J, the junction kept 6 bases outside the gene matches. The CDR3 extends over 19 amino acids. CDR3 coding DNA: TGTGCCAGCAGCCAAGGGGCCGGGACAGGGGGTTCTGGGGCCAACGTCCTGACTTTC. Translation: CASSQGAGTGGSGANVLTF.

This clone was observed once. The J gene is TRBJ2-3, the V gene TRBV5-1; no clear D gene. Germline assignment: CDR1 SGHRS and CDR2 YFSETQ. This CDR3 is built from 15 residues. Trimming stripped 3 bases from V and 0 bases from J, with 11 bases between. CDR3 in amino acids: CASSSSITSTDTQYF. Written as DNA, the CDR3 is TGCGCCAGCAGCTCGAGTATTACTAGCACAGATACGCAGTATTTT. The entire variable domain, with the rest obtained from reference TRBV5-1 and TRBJ2-3, is as follows: KAGVTQTPRYLIKTRGQQVTLSCSPISGHRSVSWYQQTPGQGLQFLFEYFSETQRNKGNFPGRFSGRQFSNSRSEMNVSTLELGDSALYLCASSSSITSTDTQYFGPGTRLTVL.

The genes are TRBV6-1 and TRBJ1-1; D is unresolved. Per germline, CDR1 MNHNS and CDR2 SASEGT. The CDR3 is 16 amino acids. The ends were cut back, 4 bases at V and 1 base at J, with 16 bases in the middle. CDR3 sequence reads: CASSGWQSGKNTEAFF. The CDR3 nucleotides are TGTGCCAGCAGTGGATGGCAATCGGGGAAGAACACTGAAGCTTTCTTT.